Given below is one TCR beta chain in context. The V gene end was trimmed by 5 bases and the J gene end by 9 bases; junction bases not matched to a gene: 12. CDR3 length: 16 residues. CDR1 is SGHDT, CDR2 YYEEEE, per germline. TCRdb's table, derived via immunoSEQ multiplex PCR, lists solely in-frame clones and lacks some. The sample lists around 130,000 clones; roughly 86% were seen once. These data belong to a study of cytomegalovirus exposure and HLA in healthy donors. The sequenced material came from PBMCs. The V call is TRBV5-6, the J call TRBJ2-1; 12 bases line up with TRBD1. This TCR came from a man aged 30 to 39 in good health and CMV-seronegative. CDR3 sequence: CASRVVVGQGAGEQFF. The CDR3 region has the DNA TGTGCCAGCAGGGTGGTGGTGGGACAGGGGGCTGGTGAGCAGTTCTTC.